The entry below describes one T cell receptor (beta chain). Its specificity is not known. The source of the sample is a study of PD-1 blockade in mismatch repair-deficient tumors. Study outcomes and limitations: Tumor-resident clones, often undetectable pretreatment in blood, expanded then contracted after pembrolizumab.

The length of the CDR3 is 15 residues. The V and J ends lost 4 bases and 4 bases, in that order; junction bases with no gene match: 7. Germline CDR1 LGHNT, CDR2 FRNRAP. Method: immunoSEQ multiplex PCR; TCRdb's copy keeps in-frame clones and lacks some. The table has 75,000 to 85,000 clones, more than 65% seen once. Every patient had mismatch repair deficiency by PCR or immunohistochemistry. The V gene is TRBV12-5, the J gene TRBJ2-1; 7 nucleotides align to TRBD2. The sequence came from an adult with mismatch repair-deficient cancer. The sample here was peripheral blood, taken 12 weeks after starting pembrolizumab. CDR3 sequence (DNA): TGTGCTAGTGGTTCCTCCGGGACTATGTACAATGAGCAGTTCTTC. This gives the protein CASGSSGTMYNEQFF.